This entry lists 13 T cell receptor beta chains sequenced from one sample in a study of cytomegalovirus exposure and HLA in healthy donors. The data were produced by immunoSEQ multiplex PCR, yet TCRdb's version contains in-frame clones alone and is incomplete. The profile shows a few hundred thousand clones, 85% to 90% of them singletons. Sequencing input: PBMCs. The receptors shown here come from a woman aged 18-30 years in good health and CMV-seronegative.

The rearrangement links TRBV4-1 to TRBJ2-1, with 9 bases fitting TRBD1. The junction had 10 bases not matched to a gene; V was cut back by 3 bases and J by 7 bases. Germline V lookup: CDR1 MGHRA, CDR2 YSYEKL. The CDR3 sequence is 16 residues long. The CDR3 DNA follows: TGCGCCAGCAGCCAGGGGGACAGGGCGACTGGGAATGAGCAGTTCTTC. Translating gives CASSQGDRATGNEQFF.

The chain carries TRBV7-8 and TRBJ2-7, with TRBD1 matching 7 bases. V lost 5 bases and J lost 4; bases outside the gene matches: 8. Germline V gene lookup returns CDR1 SGHVS and CDR2 FQNEAQ. The CDR3 is 14 residues long. This CDR3 is CASSVKGATYEQYF. The CDR3 DNA sequence: TGTGCCAGCAGCGTCAAGGGGGCTACGTACGAGCAGTACTTC.

This clone appeared once. The chain is built from TRBV11-2 and TRBJ2-2; TRBD2 matches 11 bases. CDR1 is SGHAT, CDR2 FQNNGV, per germline. The junction had 9 bases not matched to a gene; V was cut back by 5 bases and J by 7 bases. The CDR3 contains 16 residues. The CDR3 DNA follows: TGTGCCAGCAGCATTACTAGCGGGAGCCGCGGCGGGGAGCTGTTTTTT. As protein: CASSITSGSRGGELFF.

The genes are TRBV7-6 and TRBJ1-3; possible D gene TRBD1, 5 bases. The CDR3 totals 16 residues. V lost 1 base, J lost 4 bases, and 14 bases lay in between. Germline V gene lookup returns CDR1 SGHVS and CDR2 FNYEAQ. The CDR3 reads CASSLVLGAVGNTIYF. The DNA of the CDR3 is TGTGCCAGCAGCTTAGTGTTAGGGGCGGTCGGAAACACCATATATTTT. The entire variable domain, with the rest obtained from reference TRBV7-6 and TRBJ1-3, is as follows: GAGVSQSPRYKVTKRGQDVALRCDPISGHVSLYWYRQALGQGPEFLTYFNYEAQQDKSGLPNDRFSAERPEGSISTLTIQRTEQRDSAMYRCASSLVLGAVGNTIYFGEGSWLTVV.

This chain links TRBV7-6 with TRBJ2-7; 9 bases align to TRBD1. After removal of 2 bases from V and 8 bases from J, the junction contained 19 bases not matched to a gene. The CDR3 totals 18 residues. Germline V CDR1 and CDR2: SGHVS, FNYEAQ. The CDR3 is CASSLPFTMGQGNFQQYF. The CDR3 DNA follows: TGTGCCAGCAGCTTACCTTTTACGATGGGACAGGGAAACTTCCAGCAGTACTTC.

DNA for the CDR3: TGCGCCAGCAGTGAGTTTCGGCTAGCGGGAGGGCCGAACACCGGGGAGCTGTTTTTT. It yields the protein CASSEFRLAGGPNTGELFF. The chain couples TRBV10-1 to TRBJ2-2, with 12 bases lining up with TRBD2. V was clipped by 1 base and J by 0 bases; unmatched bases: 6. The CDR3 is 19 residues long. CDR1 WNHNN and CDR2 SYGVQD come from the germline V gene (reference sequence).

This CDR3 is CASSLDLPWAGGYEQYF. CDR3 bases: TGTGCCAGCAGCTTAGACCTTCCCTGGGCGGGGGGCTACGAGCAGTACTTC. The rearrangement uses TRBV11-2 and TRBJ2-7; 8 bases map to TRBD2. The junction had 10 bases not matched to a gene; V was cut back by 0 bases and J by 3 bases. This CDR3 has 17 residues. The V gene's germline CDR1 is SGHAT and CDR2 FQNNGV.

CDR3: CASSSGLAGGYEQYF. In nucleotides, the CDR3 is TGTGCCAGCAGTTCGGGACTAGCGGGCGGATACGAGCAGTACTTC. This chain links TRBV27 with TRBJ2-7, with TRBD2 identical over 12 bases. Germline V gene sequence: CDR1 MNHEY, CDR2 SMNVEV (reference sequence). The trim removed 4 bases at V and 4 bases at J, leaving 5 bases unmatched. The CDR3 is 15 residues long.

V and J are TRBV4-1 and TRBJ2-7; D may be TRBD2 (5 bases). Trimming cost V 3 bases and J 3 bases, with 9 bases left between them. Looked up from germline, CDR1 is MGHRA and CDR2 is YSYEKL. The CDR3 runs to 13 residues. The CDR3, as DNA: TGCGCCAGCAGCCACGGCGGGCGCTACGAGCAGTACTTC. Amino acids: CASSHGGRYEQYF.

V and J are TRBV7-2 and TRBJ2-5, with 15 bases lining up with TRBD2. CDR1 is SGHTA and CDR2 is FQGNSA in the germline V gene. J gave up 5 bases and V 5 bases, and 6 bases lay outside the gene matches. The CDR3 totals 16 residues. The CDR3: CASSTGTSGRRETQYF. The CDR3 DNA is TGTGCCAGCAGCACAGGGACTAGCGGGAGGAGGGAGACCCAGTACTTC.

This clone appeared a single time. V usage is TRBV7-2 and J usage is TRBJ2-7, with 7 bases that match TRBD2. The CDR3 is made up of 15 amino acids. Trimming at V came to 1 base and at J to 2 bases, leaving 5 bases not matched to a gene. Germline V gene lookup returns CDR1 SGHTA and CDR2 FQGNSA. CDR3 protein: CASSLGGLPPYEQYF. The DNA of the CDR3 is TGTGCCAGCAGCTTAGGGGGACTACCTCCCTACGAGCAGTACTTC.

The chain employs TRBV6-1 and TRBJ1-5; the match to TRBD1 covers 7 bases. J gave up 1 base and V 7 bases, and 4 bases lay outside the gene matches. CDR1 is MNHNS, CDR2 SASEGT, per germline. CDR3 size: 14 residues. Here the CDR3 reads CASTTGQSNQPQHF. The CDR3 DNA reads TGTGCCAGCACGACAGGGCAAAGCAATCAGCCCCAGCATTTT.

The J gene is TRBJ2-7, the V gene TRBV27, with D possibly matching TRBD2 (7 bases). This CDR3 comprises 15 residues. The V gene's germline CDR1 is MNHEY and CDR2 SMNVEV (reference sequence). V was cut by 3 bases and J by 9 bases, with 21 bases left in between. The CDR3 DNA is TGTGCCAGCAGTTTTTCTTCAGGGAGGGGGGCGGGGCAGTACTTC. It is translated as CASSFSSGRGAGQYF.